This T cell receptor (beta chain) was identified in a study of monozygotic twins with inflammatory bowel disease (dated by TCRdb to between 2019 and 2020). In the study overall: In total, approximately 28 monozygotic twin pairs made up the full study: 19 Danish pairs, all IBD-discordant, plus nine German pairs, of which four were IBD-concordant and five were IBD-discordant. The search for disease-associated traits relied mainly on comparing IBD patients with their genetically identical healthy co-twins within discordant pairs. Each individual had, on average, about 151 000 unique TCRalpha sequences and 181 000 unique TCRbeta sequences available for analysis.

Study-wide conclusions, independent of this receptor: Fewer clonotypes were shared with other individuals by IBD patients than by healthy twins, most markedly in patients showing signs of disease activity. The results gave no support for a single strong signal or clonotype linked to IBD. IBD patients had lower TCRbeta repertoire diversity, measured by the inverse Simpson index, than their healthy co-twins. No difference in repertoire similarity was observed between concordant and discordant twins, possibly owing to limited statistical power. The analysis was unable to tell different T cell subtypes apart. Because patients were on differing immunosuppressive treatments, the repertoires may have picked up extra background noise and inter-individual variability.

Receptors were amplified or captured by 5' RACE. Preparation of each TCR library used approximately 3,200 ng of total RNA. For each sample, cDNA was synthesized in eight separate reactions using SMARTScribe reverse transcriptase. Unique molecular identifiers containing a 6-nucleotide sample barcode were introduced through template switching during cDNA synthesis. TCRalpha and TCRbeta cDNA was amplified in two nested PCRs of about 17 and 10 cycles, and bead purification was carried out after each PCR. Before amplification, the cDNA was treated with uracil DNA-glycosylase and purified using the QIAquick PCR purification kit. The second PCR added Illumina TruSeq-compatible adapters along with sample-specific barcodes. Library quality and concentration were checked on TapeStation and Qubit, and libraries were pooled at about 4.9 ng each. Sequencing of pooled libraries was carried out on an Illumina HiSeq2500 single-index Rapid Run using 2 x 100 bp reads and custom sequencing primers. Turning to the authors' computational methods: MiGEC version 1.2.6 was used for UMI-based consensus assembly to correct PCR and sequencing errors. MiXCR version 2.1.1 was used to carry out V(D)J alignment, clonotype assembly and CDR3 extraction. Normalisation of gene usage, clonotype sharing and MAIT/NKT TCR abundance was achieved by analysing the top 1000, 10 000 and 20 000 clonotypes per sample. After downsampling to 27 000 UMIs, diversity was calculated as the inverse Simpson index using the vegan R package. Paired Mann-Whitney U tests were applied to discordant twin pairs, and Benjamini-Hochberg correction was used for multiple testing. TCRdb reprocessed the reads, and each CDR3 protein sequence is entered once, without DNA. The V and J calls reflect TCRdb's pipeline rather than the authors' work. This sample's table lists some 160,000 distinct CDR3 sequences. Approximately 7.4% of the sample comes from the top ten.

From cysteine to phenylalanine, the CDR3 is 14 amino acids long. DNA is not recorded here. Sequences WSHSY (CDR1) and SAAADI (CDR2) are obtained from the germline V gene. Concerning this clonotype: No cognate antigen has been identified for it.

An approximately 2.5 ml peripheral blood sample was drawn into PAXgene tubes per donor and stored at -80°C. Total RNA was isolated from whole blood with the PAXgene blood miRNA kit on an automated QIAcube, without T cell sorting. Peripheral blood from monozygotic twin pairs who were concordant or discordant for inflammatory bowel disease underwent deep TCRalpha and TCRbeta repertoire profiling using unique molecular barcoding. Smoking habits were recorded for all twin pairs, with individuals classified as current, former or never smokers. The material sequenced was blood. The origin of this receptor is a human donor with ulcerative colitis or Crohn's disease, or a healthy co-twin of an affected twin (not recorded which). This chain joins TRBV10-2 to TRBJ2-7; TCRdb's D call of TRBD1 is untestable without DNA. CDR3 loop: CASSESRGSYEQYF.